This T cell receptor (beta chain) came from a study of blood T cells in healthy people across ages. Study-wide results and caveats: As naive T cell percentage varied, TCR beta diversity correlated strongly with it. Versus aged donors, long-lived donors had higher diversity and more naive CD4+ cells.

Extractions gave at least 5.5 micrograms of total RNA per sample. CDR1 SGHAT and CDR2 FQNNGV come from the germline V gene. V gave up 4 bases and J gave up 3 bases, with 19 bases separating them. CDR3 length: 17 residues. Combining a sample-barcoded 5' primer with a J-beta primer mix, a second PCR ran for about 7 to 11 cycles. Each cDNA molecule was tagged by a template-switch adaptor with 12 random nucleotides. TCRdb processed the 5' RACE reads anew with MiXCR; each CDR3 protein has one entry. The table shows some 1,800,000 distinct CDR3 sequences, with roughly two fifths occurring only once. This clonotype was counted only a few times. The antigen is not known.

The receptor's source is a human donor in good health. The source material was blood. The chain uses TRBV11-2 and TRBJ2-1; tentative D call: TRBD2 (6 bases). The CDR3 sequence is CASSSVSLGLDYNEQFF. The CDR3 DNA reads as TGTGCCAGCAGCTCAGTCAGTCTGGGACTGGACTACAATGAGCAGTTCTTC.